One and the same sample provided the 21 T cell receptor beta chains below, sequenced in a study of T-cell reconstitution after alpha-beta-depleted transplantation in children. The TCRbeta library incorporated unique molecular identifiers. One entry per CDR3 protein results from TCRdb running MiXCR on the PCR reads. Among about 980,000 distinct CDR3 sequences listed, about 29% were seen once. The sample here was PBMCs, mostly from graft donor cells, taken 360 days after TCRalphabeta/CD19-depleted stem cell transplant. The receptor set was obtained from a boy under two years old who had a stem cell transplant for SCID, so the T cells may come from the graft donor.

Comment on this clonotype: The junction shows a germline mismatch at one end, possibly a read error. This rearrangement joins TRBV4-2 to TRBJ2-4; 13 nucleotides agree with TRBD2. The germline V gene encodes CDR1 LGHNA and CDR2 YNFKEQ. CDR3 size: 15 residues. The CDR3, as DNA: TGTGCCAGCAGCCAAGGACTAGCGGGGGGAAACATTCAGTACTTT. It translates to CASSQGLAGGNIQYF.

This clonotype has more than one count but fewer than ten. V gene TRBV29-1 combines with J gene TRBJ1-1; D is ambiguous. V gave up 5 bases and J gave up 10 bases, with 14 bases separating them. CDR1 is SQVTM, CDR2 ANQGSEA, per germline. The CDR3 loop spans 11 amino acids. CDR3 loop: CSVSPFAGAFF. The CDR3 bases are TGCAGCGTTTCACCGTTCGCTGGAGCTTTCTTT. The variable domain in full, with the rest retrieved from reference TRBV29-1 and TRBJ1-1, is SAVISQKPSRDICQRGTSLTIQCQVDSQVTMMFWYRQQPGQSLTLIATANQGSEATYESGFVIDKFPISRPNLTFSTLTVSNMSPEDSSIYLCSVSPFAGAFFGQGTRLTVV.

The chain uses TRBV6-5 and TRBJ1-1, with 9 bases fitting TRBD1. Germline CDR1 MNHEY, CDR2 SVGAGI. Trimming removed 1 base from V and 7 bases from J; junction bases left unmatched: 4. The CDR3 runs 14 residues. The CDR3 nucleotides are TGTGCCAGCAGTTACTTGGACAGGGGCGGTGAAGCTTTCTTT. Its protein product is CASSYLDRGGEAFF.

J is TRBJ2-1 and V is TRBV4-1, with a possible D match to TRBD1 (5 bases). V was trimmed by 3 bases and J by 8 bases, leaving 11 bases between them. The length of the CDR3 is 13 residues. From germline, CDR1 is MGHRA and CDR2 YSYEKL. The CDR3 DNA follows: TGCGCCAGCAGCCACCTAATGGGGCATGAGCAGTTCTTC. Its translation is CASSHLMGHEQFF.

This clonotype was seen only a few times. V usage is TRBV18 and J usage is TRBJ2-3; D is undetermined. Germline CDR1 reads KGHSH; CDR2 reads LQKENI. The CDR3 loop spans 13 amino acids. V was shortened by 6 bases and J by 4 bases, with 11 bases between the two germline ends. The CDR3 loop reads CASSPNSADTQYF. The CDR3 DNA sequence: TGTGCCAGCTCGCCAAACAGCGCAGATACGCAGTATTTT.

As concerns this clonotype: It may be a read error: a sequence one base away is much more abundant. This sequence joins TRBV3-1 and TRBJ2-3; D not certain. CDR3 length: 19 amino acids. The germline CDR1 and CDR2 sequences are LGHDT and YNNKEL (reference sequence). Here the CDR3 reads CACSQYGPQILEVTDTQYF. As DNA, the CDR3 is TGTGCCTGCAGCCAGTACGGCCCACAGATTTTGGAAGTGACAGATACGCAGTATTTT.

This clonotype is a singleton in its sample. The genes are TRBV20-1 and TRBJ2-1, with 9 positions matching TRBD2. CDR3 size: 17 residues. Germline V gives CDR1 DFQATT, CDR2 SNEGSKA (reference sequence). Trimming at V came to 4 bases and at J to 0 bases, leaving 10 bases not matched to a gene. CDR3: CSATVAGVTSSYNEQFF. The CDR3, as DNA: TGCAGTGCTACGGTAGCGGGGGTCACGAGCTCCTACAATGAGCAGTTCTTC.

V gene TRBV18 combines with J gene TRBJ2-1; 8 positions agree with TRBD1. The germline V gene has CDR1 KGHSH and CDR2 LQKENI. This CDR3 comprises 16 residues. The V and J ends lost 3 bases and 5 bases, in that order; junction bases with no gene match: 9. CDR3 sequence: CASSPRTGKGDNEQFF. CDR3 nucleotide sequence: TGTGCCAGCTCACCTCGGACAGGGAAAGGGGACAATGAGCAGTTCTTC.

In its sample, this clonotype was seen once. J is TRBJ2-2 and V is TRBV7-9; D gene ambiguous. V was shortened by 6 bases and J by 4 bases, with 15 bases between the two germline ends. Per the germline V gene, CDR1 is SEHNR and CDR2 is FQNEAQ (reference sequence). The CDR3 is 15 residues long. CDR3 amino acids: CASRNIGPSTGELFF. The CDR3 DNA is TGTGCCAGCAGAAATATTGGACCCTCCACCGGGGAGCTGTTTTTT.

The CDR3 protein is CASSLRWGNRMNTEAFF. CDR3 bases: TGTGCCAGCAGCCTCCGCTGGGGGAACCGTATGAACACTGAAGCTTTCTTT. This sequence joins TRBV7-6 and TRBJ1-1; D is possibly TRBD1 (5 bases). CDR1 is SGHVS and CDR2 is FNYEAQ in the germline V gene. This CDR3 has 17 amino acids. The V gene lost 5 bases and the J gene lost 0 bases, with 19 bases spanning the gap.

This clonotype was seen many times. This sequence joins TRBV6-2 or TRBV6-3 and TRBJ2-7; D ambiguous. The germline V and J ends were trimmed by 0 bases and 2 bases, with 5 bases remaining between them. The germline V gene encodes CDR1 MNHEY and CDR2 SVGEGT. The CDR3 loop spans 13 amino acids. The CDR3 loop is CASSYSGPYEQYF. CDR3 bases: TGTGCCAGCAGTTACTCCGGGCCCTACGAGCAGTACTTC.

The V and J genes are TRBV6-5 and TRBJ2-1; TRBD1 agrees at 8 bases. Germline values: CDR1 MNHEY, CDR2 SVGAGI. After removal of 2 bases from V and 4 bases from J, the junction contained 10 bases not matched to a gene. This CDR3 is built from 17 residues. CDR3 in DNA: TGTGCCAGCAGTTACGGAAGCCTGGACAGGGCTTACAATGAGCAGTTCTTC. Translation gives CASSYGSLDRAYNEQFF.

The chain is built from TRBV6-1 and TRBJ2-1; 9 bases fit TRBD2. The CDR3 has 15 residues. Germline V gives CDR1 MNHNS, CDR2 SASEGT. Trimming removed 5 bases from V and 7 bases from J; junction bases left unmatched: 9. CDR3 sequence: CASSQASGDFNEQFF. The DNA for the CDR3 is TGTGCCAGCAGTCAGGCTAGCGGGGATTTTAATGAGCAGTTCTTC.

The chain is built from TRBV5-5 and TRBJ2-3; the D gene is possibly TRBD1 (5 bases). V shed 5 bases and J shed 4 bases, with 14 bases lying between them. The CDR3 length is 14 residues. Germline lookup yields CDR1 SGHKS and CDR2 YYEKEE (reference sequence). Here the CDR3 DNA reads TGTGCCAGCAGGTTTAGGGGTTTCGCAGATACGCAGTATTTT. Protein: CASRFRGFADTQYF.

The chain uses TRBV15 and TRBJ1-2, with 7 bases that match TRBD1. V dropped 1 base and J dropped 5; count of bases not matched to a gene: 7. From germline, CDR1 is LNHNV and CDR2 YYDKDF (reference sequence). The CDR3 is made up of 15 amino acids. The CDR3 region is CATSRGQGIPYGYTF. The CDR3 DNA reads TGTGCCACCAGCAGAGGACAGGGCATCCCTTATGGCTACACCTTC.

In this sample, this clonotype turned up once. The rearrangement joins TRBV27 to TRBJ1-2, with 10 nucleotides matching TRBD1. The CDR3 runs 15 residues. Germline V gives CDR1 MNHEY, CDR2 SMNVEV (reference sequence). V gave up 5 bases and J gave up 7 bases; unmatched junction bases: 10. The CDR3 DNA is TGTGCCAGCAGTCCTCGGGACAGGGGTTCCGGTGGCTACACCTTC. Protein product: CASSPRDRGSGGYTF.

This sequence joins TRBV6-1 and TRBJ2-7; 7 nucleotides line up with TRBD1. CDR1 and CDR2 (germline): MNHNS, SASEGT. The CDR3 totals 15 residues. Germline trimming cut 6 bases from V and 1 base from J; bases unmatched to any gene: 9. This chain's CDR3 is CASRKGQLLSYEQYF. CDR3 sequence (DNA): TGTGCCAGCAGAAAGGGACAGCTCCTTTCCTACGAGCAGTACTTC.

The chain recombines TRBV6-5 with TRBJ1-1; D ambiguous. The germline V gene encodes CDR1 MNHEY and CDR2 SVGAGI. This CDR3 contains 14 residues. V lost 3 bases, J lost 3 bases, and 11 bases lay in between. CDR3 sequence: CASSYITADTEAFF. CDR3 DNA sequence: TGTGCCAGCAGTTATATTACAGCGGACACTGAAGCTTTCTTT.

The chain couples TRBV20-1 to TRBJ2-1; 10 bases align to TRBD2. CDR1 DFQATT and CDR2 SNEGSKA come from the germline V gene (reference sequence). There are 15 residues in the CDR3. Trimming removed 5 bases from V and 5 bases from J; junction bases left unmatched: 9. Written as DNA, the CDR3 is TGCAGTGCTGGGGGCGGTCTAGCGGGGGACAATGAGCAGTTCTTC. It encodes CSAGGGLAGDNEQFF.

This chain connects TRBV28 to TRBJ2-5; TRBD2 aligns across 10 bases. The V segment lost 5 bases and the J segment 4 bases; nucleotides outside the gene matches: 7. Germline lookup yields CDR1 MDHEN and CDR2 SYDVKM. The CDR3 sequence is 15 residues long. CDR3 in DNA: TGTGCCAGCAGTCAGAGCGGGGGGGTGGCAGAGACCCAGTACTTC. It codes for CASSQSGGVAETQYF.

This clonotype turned up a few times. This chain uses TRBV20-1 with TRBJ2-7; 7 positions agree with TRBD1. Germline values: CDR1 DFQATT, CDR2 SNEGSKA (reference sequence). Trimming took 6 bases from V and 2 from J; bases not matched to a gene: 4. The CDR3 totals 12 residues. CDR3 DNA sequence: TGCAGTGCCAGACAGGGAACCTACGAGCAGTACTTC. Protein product: CSARQGTYEQYF.